The subject of this entry is one T cell receptor (beta chain). The antigen it binds to is not known. Within one base of it there is no much larger clone, and no base qualities were kept. This sample stems from a study of blood T cell repertoires in COVID-19 (dated by TCRdb to 2019 to 2021). Regarding the complete study: Samples from collaborators originated in the United States, Italy and Spain and spanned both the acute and convalescent phases of COVID-19. The prospective study material was composed of cDNA or gDNA derived from T cells, B-cell-depleted T cells, or PBMCs. The dataset comprised deeply sampled blood TCRbeta repertoires from subjects exposed to, actively infected with, or recovered from COVID-19. The repertoires were made available in a free public database intended to serve as a resource for research on the immune response to SARS-CoV-2. The samples were drawn from two sources: the first 160 participants of the ongoing ImmuneRACE study, and fewer than 1,500 subjects contributed by 6 global collaborators. Sample metadata almost always included a de-identified subject ID, COVID-19 status, age in years and sex. Where available, HLA class I and class II types were taken from metadata supplied by the sample provider and were not determined by assay-based typing.

Overall study results and their limits: How much clinical and demographic metadata was included differed by source and by participant, and the metadata was provided uncurated.

CDR1 and CDR2 are read off the germline V gene as SNHLY and FYNNEI. The CDR3 runs 15 residues from the cysteine to the phenylalanine. Here the CDR3 DNA is all that survives: 45 bases in frame from base 1. Here V drops 7 bases and J drops 3 bases, and the junction holds 8 bases not matched to any gene. Whole blood was collected in K2EDTA tubes by collaborating institutions according to the institutions' own protocols. For TCRbeta analysis, collaborators shipped samples as frozen whole blood, isolated PBMCs, or DNA extracted from either of those sample types. The immunoSEQ Assay, a bias-controlled multiplex PCR, was used to amplify TCRbeta CDR3 regions from genomic DNA. The original methods were these. The number of nucleated cells in each sample was estimated by amplification of reference gene primers within the assay. To quantify the absolute abundance of each unique TCRbeta CDR3 rearrangement, sequence reads were collapsed and filtered. For each sample, productive Simpson clonality was calculated as the square root of Simpson's diversity index over productive rearrangements. Imported from immuneACCESS, the table was reduced by TCRdb to in-frame sequences with V and J called. These copies leave out some clones; in studies compared against another copy, an unresolved V gene accounts for under half, and the cause of the remainder is not known. The V and J calls and the clone size are those of that table, but D and trimming were determined from the DNA. Across this sample there are roughly 250,000 clones, with approximately 86% seen only once. 4.9% of the sample belongs to the ten largest clones.

The clonotype comes from a woman of 80 years or more with active or convalescent COVID-19. The chain links TRBV2 with TRBJ2-7; TRBD2 lines up with 11 middle nucleotides. Input material: peripheral blood. The CDR3 is CASKATSGVHYEQYF. The DNA sequence reads TGTGCCAGCAAAGCGACTAGCGGGGTACACTACGAGCAGTACTTC. Here the CDR3 is joined to the reference TRBV2 and TRBJ2-7 genes, and the full variable domain is: EPEVTQTPSHQVTQMGQEVILRCVPISNHLYFYWYRQILGQKVEFLVSFYNNEISEKSEIFDDQFSVERPDGSNFTLKIRSTKLEDSAMYFCASKATSGVHYEQYFGPGTRLTVT.